The 18 T cell receptor beta chains in this list originate from one sample, sequenced in a study of T cells in Graves' hyperthyroidism and ophthalmopathy. It was RNA transcripts that yielded the amplified TCR beta CDR3 regions. A set of HTBI primers served as the primers for a first-round RT-PCR of the TCR CDR3. TCRdb reanalysed the multiplex PCR reads using MiXCR and keeps one entry per CDR3 protein. The table lists about 510,000 distinct CDR3 sequences, less than 15% of them singletons. The source material was blood. Every receptor here comes from a woman aged 35 to 49 with Graves' hyperthyroidism.

The chain employs TRBV28 and TRBJ1-2, with 7 bases matching TRBD1. V shed 3 bases, J shed 0 bases, and the junction held 7 bases outside the gene matches. The CDR3 is 16 residues long. Germline CDR1 is MDHEN and CDR2 is SYDVKM. CDR3 sequence: CASSLSGQNTNYGYTF. In DNA form, the CDR3 reads TGTGCCAGCAGTTTGTCGGGACAGAATACTAACTATGGCTACACCTTC.

The table lists this clonotype with many counts. The V call is TRBV28, the J call TRBJ2-1, with 12 bases matching TRBD2. Germline loops: CDR1 MDHEN, CDR2 SYDVKM. V lost 7 bases and J lost 9; bases outside the gene matches: 19. The CDR3 has 18 residues. CDR3 protein: CASTRPGILAGGQSEQFF. For the CDR3, the DNA is TGTGCCAGCACCCGCCCGGGGATACTAGCGGGAGGTCAATCTGAGCAGTTCTTC.

This clonotype occurred a few times. This chain joins TRBV2 and TRBJ2-2; TRBD1 aligns across 7 bases. The CDR3 totals 14 residues. The germline gives CDR1 SNHLY, CDR2 FYNNEI. Losses at the gene ends were 6 bases for V and 5 bases for J; bases not matched to a gene: 6. The CDR3 nucleotides are TGTGCCAGCAGGAACAGGGGTAGTACCGGGGAGCTGTTTTTT. Encoded protein: CASRNRGSTGELFF.

This clonotype has only one observation. This chain uses TRBV7-8 with TRBJ2-7; D may be TRBD1 (6 bases). Germline V gene data show CDR1 as SGHVS and CDR2 as FQNEAQ. This CDR3 is built from 10 residues. The ends were cut back, 5 bases at V and 9 bases at J, with 8 bases in the middle. The CDR3 protein is CASSLGGQYF. The CDR3 nucleotides read TGTGCCAGCAGCCTAGGGGGGCAGTACTTC.

This clonotype was seen repeatedly, ten times or more. V is TRBV28 and J is TRBJ1-4; D is unclear. The CDR3 runs to 13 residues. The V end was cut by 3 bases, the J end by 7 bases, with 9 bases between. CDR1 is MDHEN and CDR2 is SYDVKM in the germline V gene. The CDR3 region is CASSFRGGEKLFF. For the CDR3, the DNA is TGTGCCAGCAGTTTTCGTGGAGGTGAAAAACTGTTTTTT.

This clonotype was picked up many times. The chain combines TRBV27 with TRBJ2-1; 10 positions agree with TRBD2. The CDR3 runs to 15 residues. Germline CDR1 and CDR2: MNHEY and SMNVEV (reference sequence). Losses at the gene ends were 6 bases for V and 0 bases for J; bases not matched to a gene: 2. The DNA for the CDR3 is TGTGCCAGCAGACCTAGCGGGAGCTCCTACAATGAGCAGTTCTTC. It specifies CASRPSGSSYNEQFF.

This clonotype was recorded a few times. The rearrangement links TRBV12-3 or TRBV12-4 to TRBJ2-7; 7 bases fit TRBD1. V lost 4 bases and J lost 5; bases outside the gene matches: 14. The CDR3 has 16 amino acids. DNA of the CDR3: TGTGCCAGCAGTTCACCCGGAAAGACAGGGATGGACGAGCAGTACTTC. Encoded protein: CASSSPGKTGMDEQYF.

This clonotype showed up just a few times. V usage is TRBV6-2 or TRBV6-3 and J usage is TRBJ2-5, with TRBD2 matching 10 bases. Per germline, CDR1 MNHEY and CDR2 SVGEGT. CDR3 length: 15 residues. V lost 2 bases, J lost 9 bases, and 9 bases stayed unmatched. CDR3 nucleotide sequence: TGTGCCAGCAGTTACGAATTTCCAGCGGGAGGGCCCCAGTACTTC. Protein sequence: CASSYEFPAGGPQYF.

This clonotype appeared many times. J is TRBJ2-2 and V is TRBV10-3, with TRBD2 identical over 11 bases. J was trimmed by 3 bases and V by 2 bases; bases with no gene match: 8. The CDR3 covers 18 residues. Looked up from germline, CDR1 is ENHRY and CDR2 is SYGVKD. The CDR3 loop is CAISEPPGLAEDTGELFF. The CDR3 nucleotides are TGTGCCATCAGTGAGCCACCGGGACTAGCGGAGGACACCGGGGAGCTGTTTTTT.

The chain combines TRBV19 with TRBJ2-5; D is ambiguous. The germline V gene has CDR1 LNHDA and CDR2 SQIVND (reference sequence). The CDR3 has 14 amino acids. Trimming cost V 6 bases and J 1 base, with 12 bases left between them. CDR3: CASRSFGSQETQYF. The CDR3 DNA reads as TGTGCCAGTAGATCTTTCGGGTCCCAAGAGACCCAGTACTTC.

The rearrangement joins TRBV29-1 to TRBJ1-1; weak D call: TRBD1 (5 bases). The V gene lost 8 bases and the J gene lost 4 bases, with 17 bases spanning the gap. The germline CDR1 and CDR2 sequences are SQVTM and ANQGSEA. The CDR3 is 13 amino acids. DNA of the CDR3: TGCAGCTCCGAAGGCCAGGGAATCACTGAAGCTTTCTTT. Its translation is CSSEGQGITEAFF.

This clonotype showed up many times. This chain connects TRBV30 to TRBJ2-3; 11 nucleotides agree with TRBD2. Germline V gene lookup returns CDR1 GTSNPN and CDR2 SVGIG (reference sequence). The V and J ends lost 1 base and 1 base, in that order; junction bases with no gene match: 4. The CDR3 is 16 residues long. CDR3 region: CAWSARLAGRTDTQYF. As DNA, the CDR3 is TGTGCCTGGAGTGCCCGACTAGCGGGGCGCACAGATACGCAGTATTTT.

This clonotype appeared many times. This chain links TRBV9 with TRBJ1-1; D call uncertain. V was shortened by 3 bases and J by 5 bases, with 14 bases between the two germline ends. The length of the CDR3 is 14 residues. Germline CDR1 reads SGDLS; CDR2 reads YYNGEE. The CDR3 loop is CASSGPGSRTEAFF. CDR3 nucleotides: TGTGCCAGCAGCGGCCCGGGTTCGAGGACTGAAGCTTTCTTT.

The rearrangement uses TRBV27 and TRBJ1-6; a possible D gene is TRBD1 (5 bases). The CDR3 has 15 residues. The germline CDR1 and CDR2 sequences are MNHEY and SMNVEV (reference sequence). Trimming removed 8 bases from V and 9 bases from J, with 20 bases in between. The CDR3 reads CASGGIPLGGSPLHF. CDR3 coding DNA: TGTGCCAGCGGGGGAATTCCTCTTGGGGGTTCACCCCTCCACTTT.

This clonotype came up a few times. The rearrangement uses TRBV5-5 and TRBJ2-3, with D possibly being TRBD2 (5 bases). Germline V lookup: CDR1 SGHKS, CDR2 YYEKEE (reference sequence). The germline V and J ends were trimmed by 2 bases and 4 bases, with 14 bases remaining between them. The CDR3 totals 15 residues. CDR3 coding DNA: TGTGCCAGCAGCTTAGGACTTACGTCCGCAGATACGCAGTATTTT. Its translation is CASSLGLTSADTQYF.

The chain is built from TRBV6-1 and TRBJ2-1, with 7 bases fitting TRBD1. V shed 2 bases, J shed 10 bases, and the junction held 8 bases outside the gene matches. Germline-derived CDR1 and CDR2 are MNHNS and SASEGT. This CDR3 has 14 amino acids. The CDR3 protein is CASSESRGGLEQFF. The CDR3 bases are TGTGCCAGCAGTGAATCCCGAGGGGGCCTGGAGCAGTTCTTC.

At least ten counts were recorded for this clonotype. The chain carries TRBV24-1 and TRBJ2-7; no definite D call. Germline V gives CDR1 KGHDR, CDR2 SFDVKD. The V gene lost 3 bases and the J gene lost 4 bases, with 9 bases spanning the gap. This CDR3 region has 13 residues. The CDR3 loop is CATSDPTQYEQYF. The DNA for the CDR3 is TGTGCCACCAGTGATCCGACTCAGTACGAGCAGTACTTC.

In its sample, this clonotype was seen many times. This chain joins TRBV2 and TRBJ2-1; 14 bases map to TRBD2. The CDR3 runs 18 residues. V lost 2 bases, J lost 3 bases, and 6 bases stayed unmatched. Germline V lookup: CDR1 SNHLY, CDR2 FYNNEI. The CDR3 nucleotides read TGTGCCAGCAGTGAAAGGGGACTAGCGGGAGAGGTCTACAATGAGCAGTTCTTC. This translates into CASSERGLAGEVYNEQFF.